One and the same sample provided the 14 T cell receptor beta chains below, sequenced in a study of graft-versus-host responses after intestinal transplantation. These TCRs' antigens remain unknown. TCRdb keeps only in-frame clones here, not all; method: immunoSEQ multiplex PCR. The top ten hold about 0.25% of the sample, which has more than 90,000 clones, approximately 90% seen once. The sample was unstimulated CD4+ T cells sorted from spleen or lymph node cells, taken before transplant. The receptors derive from a human donor who was the organ donor for an intestinal transplant.

The rearrangement uses TRBV19 and TRBJ2-5; weak D call: TRBD2 (5 bases). Germline V gives CDR1 LNHDA, CDR2 SQIVND (reference sequence). The CDR3 sequence is 16 residues long. Trimming took 10 bases from V and 2 from J, leaving 23 bases between them. As DNA, the CDR3 is TGTGCCACTCGAACTTTGGGCGGGTCTTCACAAGAGACCCAGTACTTC. This encodes CATRTLGGSSQETQYF. The variable domain in full, with the rest retrieved from reference TRBV19 and TRBJ2-5, is DGGITQSPKYLFRKEGQNVTLSCEQNLNHDAMYWYRQDPGQGLRLIYYSQIVNDFQKGDIAEGYSVSREKKESFPLTVTSAQKNPTAFYLCATRTLGGSSQETQYFGPGTRLLVL.

The chain uses TRBV9 and TRBJ2-2, with TRBD2 matching 13 bases. With V trimmed by 0 bases and J by 4 bases, 0 bases remained unmatched. Germline V lookup: CDR1 SGDLS, CDR2 YYNGEE. CDR3 length: 16 amino acids. CDR3 sequence reads: CASSVGTSGSTGELFF. The CDR3 region has the DNA TGTGCCAGCAGCGTAGGGACTAGCGGGAGCACCGGGGAGCTGTTTTTT.

The chain joins TRBV9 to TRBJ2-2; D unresolved. CDR1 is SGDLS, CDR2 YYNGEE, per germline. V was trimmed by 3 bases and J by 4 bases, leaving 16 bases between them. The CDR3 runs to 16 residues. The chain's CDR3 is CASSGGGLDGTGELFF. The CDR3 nucleotides read TGTGCCAGCAGCGGCGGTGGGCTAGACGGCACCGGGGAGCTGTTTTTT.

The chain joins TRBV18 to TRBJ1-4, with D uncertain. The CDR3 has 14 amino acids. Trimming removed 6 bases from V and 14 bases from J, with 22 bases in between. Germline V gene lookup returns CDR1 KGHSH and CDR2 LQKENI. CDR3 amino acids: CASSAVPGNRGLFF. CDR3 coding DNA: TGTGCCAGCTCTGCGGTACCGGGGAACAGAGGGCTGTTTTTT. The full variable domain, in which reference TRBV18 and TRBJ1-4 provide the parts outside the CDR3, is NAGVMQNPRHLVRRRGQEARLRCSPMKGHSHVYWYRQLPEEGLKFMVYLQKENIIDESGMPKERFSAEFPKEGPSILRIQQVVRGDSAAYFCASSAVPGNRGLFFGSGTQLSVL.

This clone was seen a single time. The chain carries TRBV5-1 and TRBJ2-3; 11 bases map to TRBD2. The CDR3 length is 16 residues. Per the germline V gene, CDR1 is SGHRS and CDR2 is YFSETQ. The junction had 2 bases not matched to a gene; V was cut back by 0 bases and J by 2 bases. CDR3: CASSLEGLAVTDTQYF. The CDR3 nucleotides read TGCGCCAGCAGCTTGGAGGGACTAGCGGTCACAGATACGCAGTATTTT. The full variable domain, rest sourced from reference TRBV5-1 and TRBJ2-3, is KAGVTQTPRYLIKTRGQQVTLSCSPISGHRSVSWYQQTPGQGLQFLFEYFSETQRNKGNFPGRFSGRQFSNSRSEMNVSTLELGDSALYLCASSLEGLAVTDTQYFGPGTRLTVL.

V and J are TRBV19 and TRBJ2-4; D is undetermined. The germline V gene encodes CDR1 LNHDA and CDR2 SQIVND (reference sequence). The CDR3 extends over 15 amino acids. Trimming shortened V by 6 bases and J by 9 bases, and 21 bases separated the two germline ends. CDR3 coding DNA: TGTGCCAGTAGCGATAACTCCATAGGAAAAGCCATTCAGTACTTC. This sequence encodes CASSDNSIGKAIQYF. Supplemented by reference TRBV19 and TRBJ2-4, the full variable domain reads DGGITQSPKYLFRKEGQNVTLSCEQNLNHDAMYWYRQDPGQGLRLIYYSQIVNDFQKGDIAEGYSVSREKKESFPLTVTSAQKNPTAFYLCASSDNSIGKAIQYFGAGTRLSVL.

This chain joins TRBV19 and TRBJ2-7; TRBD2 agrees at 9 bases. Losses at the gene ends were 5 bases for V and 0 bases for J; bases not matched to a gene: 5. The CDR3 runs 15 residues. Germline values: CDR1 LNHDA, CDR2 SQIVND (reference sequence). DNA of the CDR3: TGTGCCAGTAGTGCAAATAGCGGGGGCTCCTACGAGCAGTACTTC. Protein: CASSANSGGSYEQYF.

V and J are TRBV4-3 and TRBJ2-7, with 9 bases matching TRBD1. V was clipped by 2 bases and J by 9 bases; unmatched bases: 8. CDR3 length: 14 amino acids. The V gene's germline CDR1 is LGHNA and CDR2 YSLEER. The CDR3 spells CASSQRDRVDGQYF. CDR3 bases: TGCGCCAGCAGCCAACGGGACAGGGTCGATGGGCAGTACTTC.

The V call is TRBV7-2, the J call TRBJ1-2, with a weak D call TRBD1 (6 bases). V shed 4 bases and J shed 4 bases, with 16 bases lying between them. The CDR3 totals 15 residues. Germline V gene data show CDR1 as SGHTA and CDR2 as FQGNSA. The CDR3 reads CASSSDWGRSYGYTF. DNA of the CDR3: TGTGCCAGCAGCTCAGACTGGGGGCGAAGCTATGGCTACACCTTC.

This chain uses TRBV4-1 with TRBJ2-2, with 8 bases identical to TRBD1. The V segment lost 4 bases and the J segment 1 base; nucleotides outside the gene matches: 2. This CDR3 is 15 amino acids long. Per the germline V gene, CDR1 is MGHRA and CDR2 is YSYEKL. The CDR3 DNA reads TGCGCCAGCAGCCTTGGACAGGGGAACACCGGGGAGCTGTTTTTT. It encodes CASSLGQGNTGELFF.

The rearrangement links TRBV30 to TRBJ1-2; perhaps TRBD1 as D (5 bases). V shed 0 bases and J shed 8 bases, with 19 bases lying between them. The V gene's germline CDR1 is GTSNPN and CDR2 SVGIG (reference sequence). CDR3 length: 15 residues. The CDR3 DNA reads TGTGCCTGGAGTGTACGACAGAAACTATCGGGGGGCTACACCTTC. Translation: CAWSVRQKLSGGYTF. The variable domain in full, completed from reference TRBV30 and TRBJ1-2, reads SQTIHQWPATLVQPVGSPLSLECTVEGTSNPNLYWYRQAAGRGLQLLFYSVGIGQISSEVPQNLSASRPQDRQFILSSKKLLLSDSGFYLCAWSVRQKLSGGYTFGSGTRLTVV.

This chain links TRBV7-2 with TRBJ2-7, with 11 bases aligning to TRBD2. Per germline, CDR1 SGHTA and CDR2 FQGNSA. CDR3 length: 13 amino acids. V lost 5 bases, J lost 7 bases, and 4 bases stayed unmatched. CDR3 DNA sequence: TGTGCCAGCAGCCCCGGGACTAGCGGTGAGCAGTACTTC. Translation: CASSPGTSGEQYF.

This rearrangement joins TRBV19 to TRBJ2-1; D is uncertain. The CDR3 is 15 residues long. V shed 5 bases and J shed 8 bases, with 19 bases lying between them. Germline values: CDR1 LNHDA, CDR2 SQIVND (reference sequence). The CDR3: CASSPSPFMDYEQFF. The CDR3 nucleotides read TGTGCCAGTAGTCCGTCACCCTTTATGGATTATGAGCAGTTCTTC.

V usage is TRBV7-8 and J usage is TRBJ1-1, with TRBD1 identical over 7 bases. Germline loops: CDR1 SGHVS, CDR2 FQNEAQ. The CDR3 loop spans 15 amino acids. V shed 5 bases, J shed 1 base, and the junction held 7 bases outside the gene matches. Here the CDR3 DNA reads TGTGCCAGCAGCCCGCGCCGGACAGGGAACACTGAAGCTTTCTTT. Translated: CASSPRRTGNTEAFF.